The clone carrying this TCR beta chain was seen ten or more times. Antigen: not known. The sample is drawn from a study of T cell repertoires in cytomegalovirus infection. Study observations and caveats: HLA-C-restricted TCR beta clonotypes specific for CMV led the ex vivo response. Using cumulative public TCR beta family frequency, the authors identified those who carried CMV together with the relevant HLA.

TCRdb ran MiXCR on the reads and lists one entry per CDR3 protein. Of 85,000 to 130,000 distinct CDR3 sequences in the sample, less than 25% were seen once. Trimming took 4 bases from V and 5 from J; bases not matched to a gene: 7. Germline CDR1 is SGHVS and CDR2 is FQNEAQ. This CDR3 is built from 16 residues. The J gene is TRBJ2-5, the V gene TRBV7-8; TRBD2 matches 13 bases. Specimen: CD8+ T cells from PBMCs. The origin of this receptor is a human donor in good health (CMV status not recorded). Some clones in this sample may be carry-over from other donors' samples. The CDR3 DNA reads as TGTGCCAGCAGCTCCGGACTAGCGGGAGAGAATGAGACCCAGTACTTC. It is translated as CASSSGLAGENETQYF.